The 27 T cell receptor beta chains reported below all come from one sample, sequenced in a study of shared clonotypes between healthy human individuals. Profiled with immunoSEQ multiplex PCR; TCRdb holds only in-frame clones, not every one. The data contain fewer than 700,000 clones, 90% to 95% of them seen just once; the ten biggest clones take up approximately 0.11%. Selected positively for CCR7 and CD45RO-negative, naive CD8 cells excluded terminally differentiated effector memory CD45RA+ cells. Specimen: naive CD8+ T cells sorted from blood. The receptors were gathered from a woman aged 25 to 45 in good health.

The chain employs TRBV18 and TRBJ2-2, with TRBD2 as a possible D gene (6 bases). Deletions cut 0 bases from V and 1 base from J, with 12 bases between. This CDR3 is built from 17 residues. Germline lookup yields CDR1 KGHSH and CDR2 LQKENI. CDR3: CASSPPSKRVNTGELFF. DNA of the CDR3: TGTGCCAGCTCACCACCGTCAAAGCGGGTGAACACCGGGGAGCTGTTTTTT.

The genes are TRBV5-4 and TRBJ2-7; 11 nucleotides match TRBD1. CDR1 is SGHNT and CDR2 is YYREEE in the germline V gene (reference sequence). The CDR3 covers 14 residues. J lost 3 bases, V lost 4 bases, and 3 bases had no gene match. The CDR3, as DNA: TGTGCCAGCAGCGGGGGACAGGGGGGCTACGAGCAGTACTTC. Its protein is CASSGGQGGYEQYF.

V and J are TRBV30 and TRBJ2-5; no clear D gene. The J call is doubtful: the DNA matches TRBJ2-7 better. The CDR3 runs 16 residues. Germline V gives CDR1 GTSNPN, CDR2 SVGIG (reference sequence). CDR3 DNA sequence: TGTGCCTGGAGTGTACGTGGTGGGTTCGGTTCCTACGAGCAGTACTTC. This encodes CAWSVRGGFGSYEQYF.

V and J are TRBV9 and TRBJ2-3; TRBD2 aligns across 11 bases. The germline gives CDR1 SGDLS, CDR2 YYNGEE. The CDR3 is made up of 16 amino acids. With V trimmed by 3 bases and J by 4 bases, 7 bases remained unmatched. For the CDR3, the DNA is TGTGCCAGCAGCGGAAACCTAGCGGGAGGCGCAGATACGCAGTATTTT. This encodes CASSGNLAGGADTQYF. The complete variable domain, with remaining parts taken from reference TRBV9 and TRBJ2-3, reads DSGVTQTPKHLITATGQRVTLRCSPRSGDLSVYWYQQSLDQGLQFLIQYYNGEERAKGNILERFSAQQFPDLHSELNLSSLELGDSALYFCASSGNLAGGADTQYFGPGTRLTVL.

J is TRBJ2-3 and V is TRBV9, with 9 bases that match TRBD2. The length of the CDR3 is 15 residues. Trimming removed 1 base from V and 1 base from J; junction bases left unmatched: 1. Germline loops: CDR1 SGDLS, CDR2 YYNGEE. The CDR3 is CASSVRTSGTDTQYF. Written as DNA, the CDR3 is TGTGCCAGCAGCGTAAGGACTAGCGGCACAGATACGCAGTATTTT.

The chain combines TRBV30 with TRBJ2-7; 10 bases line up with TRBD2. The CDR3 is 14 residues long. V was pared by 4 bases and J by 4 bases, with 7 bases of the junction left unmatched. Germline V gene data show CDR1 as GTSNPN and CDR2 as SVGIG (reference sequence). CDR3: CAWNIAGGSYEQYF. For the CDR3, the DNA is TGTGCCTGGAATATAGCGGGAGGATCTTACGAGCAGTACTTC.

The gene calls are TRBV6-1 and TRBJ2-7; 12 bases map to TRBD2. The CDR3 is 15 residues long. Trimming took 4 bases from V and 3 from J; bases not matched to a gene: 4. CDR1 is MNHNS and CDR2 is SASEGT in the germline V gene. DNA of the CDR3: TGTGCCAGCAGTGTTTGGACTAGCGGGAACTACGAGCAGTACTTC. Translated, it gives CASSVWTSGNYEQYF.

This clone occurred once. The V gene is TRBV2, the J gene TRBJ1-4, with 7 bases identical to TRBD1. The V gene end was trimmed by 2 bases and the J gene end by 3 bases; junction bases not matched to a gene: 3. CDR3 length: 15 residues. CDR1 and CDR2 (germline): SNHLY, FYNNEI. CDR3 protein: CASSEPDRANEKLFF. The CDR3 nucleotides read TGTGCCAGCAGTGAACCTGACAGGGCTAATGAAAAACTGTTTTTT. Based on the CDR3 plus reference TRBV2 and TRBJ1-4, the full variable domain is EPEVTQTPSHQVTQMGQEVILRCVPISNHLYFYWYRQILGQKVEFLVSFYNNEISEKSEIFDDQFSVERPDGSNFTLKIRSTKLEDSAMYFCASSEPDRANEKLFFGSGTQLSVL.

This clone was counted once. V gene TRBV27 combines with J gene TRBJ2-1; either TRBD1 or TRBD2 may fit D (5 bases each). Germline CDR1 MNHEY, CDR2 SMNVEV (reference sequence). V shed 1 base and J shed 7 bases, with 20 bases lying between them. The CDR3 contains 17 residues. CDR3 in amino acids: CASSLLWGPALGNEQFF. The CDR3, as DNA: TGTGCCAGCAGTTTATTGTGGGGACCGGCCCTGGGGAATGAGCAGTTCTTC.

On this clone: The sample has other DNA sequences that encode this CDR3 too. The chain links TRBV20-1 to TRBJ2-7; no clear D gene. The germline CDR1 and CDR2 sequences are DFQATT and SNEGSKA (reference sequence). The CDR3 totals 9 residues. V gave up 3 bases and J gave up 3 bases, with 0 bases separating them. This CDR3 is CSASYEQYF. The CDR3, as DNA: TGCAGTGCTAGCTACGAGCAGTACTTC.

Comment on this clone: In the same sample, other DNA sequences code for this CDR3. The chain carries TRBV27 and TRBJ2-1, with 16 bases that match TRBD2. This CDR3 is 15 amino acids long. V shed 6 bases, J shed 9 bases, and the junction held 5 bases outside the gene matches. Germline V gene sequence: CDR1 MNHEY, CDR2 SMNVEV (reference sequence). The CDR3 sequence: CASSPGTSGGGEQFF. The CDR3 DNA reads TGTGCCAGCAGCCCCGGGACTAGCGGGGGGGGTGAGCAGTTCTTC.

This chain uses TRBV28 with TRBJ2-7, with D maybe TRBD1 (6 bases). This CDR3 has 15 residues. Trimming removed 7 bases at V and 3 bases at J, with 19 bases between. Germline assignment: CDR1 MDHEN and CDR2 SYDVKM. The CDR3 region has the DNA TGTGCCAGCACCGCCCAGGGGTTTCCCCACTACGAGCAGTACTTC. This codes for CASTAQGFPHYEQYF.

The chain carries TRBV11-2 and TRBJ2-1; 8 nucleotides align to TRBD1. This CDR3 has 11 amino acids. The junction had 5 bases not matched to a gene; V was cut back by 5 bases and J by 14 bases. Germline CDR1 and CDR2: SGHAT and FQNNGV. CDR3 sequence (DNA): TGTGCCAGCAGCCTCGGACAGGGCGAGTTCTTC. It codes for CASSLGQGEFF.

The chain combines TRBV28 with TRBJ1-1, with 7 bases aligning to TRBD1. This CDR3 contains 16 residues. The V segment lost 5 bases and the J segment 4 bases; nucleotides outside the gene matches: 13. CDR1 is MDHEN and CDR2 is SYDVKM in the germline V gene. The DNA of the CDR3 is TGTGCCAGCAGTCTAAACCCGGGACAGAAAAGCACTGAAGCTTTCTTT. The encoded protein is CASSLNPGQKSTEAFF.

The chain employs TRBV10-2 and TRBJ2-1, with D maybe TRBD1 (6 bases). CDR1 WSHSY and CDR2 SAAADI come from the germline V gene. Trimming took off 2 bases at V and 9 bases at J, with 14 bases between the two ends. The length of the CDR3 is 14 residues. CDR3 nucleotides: TGCGCCAGCAGTGAGATTGTTACAGGGATTGAGCAGTTCTTC. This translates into CASSEIVTGIEQFF.

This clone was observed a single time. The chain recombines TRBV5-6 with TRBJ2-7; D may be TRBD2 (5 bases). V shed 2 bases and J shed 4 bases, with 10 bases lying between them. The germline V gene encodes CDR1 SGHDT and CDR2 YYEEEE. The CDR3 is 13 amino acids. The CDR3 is CASSFEGRYEQYF. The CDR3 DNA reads TGTGCCAGCAGCTTTGAGGGAAGATACGAGCAGTACTTC.

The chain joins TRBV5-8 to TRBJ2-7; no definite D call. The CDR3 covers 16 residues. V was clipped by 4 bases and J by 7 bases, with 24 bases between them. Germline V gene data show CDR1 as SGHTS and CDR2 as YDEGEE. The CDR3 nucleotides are TGTGCCAGCAGCCCCCCGCGATTGCAGGCGAGTGGAGAGCAGTACTTC. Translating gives CASSPPRLQASGEQYF. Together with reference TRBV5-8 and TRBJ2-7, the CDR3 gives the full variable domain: EAGVTQSPTHLIKTRGQQATLRCSPISGHTSVYWYQQALGLGLQFLLWYDEGEERNRGNFPPRFSGRQFPNYSSELNVNALELEDSALYLCASSPPRLQASGEQYFGPGTRLTVT.

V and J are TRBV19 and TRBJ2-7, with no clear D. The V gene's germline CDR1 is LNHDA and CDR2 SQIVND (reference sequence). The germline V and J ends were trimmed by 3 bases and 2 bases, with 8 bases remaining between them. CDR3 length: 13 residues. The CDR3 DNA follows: TGTGCCAGTAGTATGGCAGCCCCCTACGAGCAGTACTTC. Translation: CASSMAAPYEQYF.

The CDR3 coding sequence is TGCGCCAGCAGCCAGCACTCCGGGACAGGGAATGAGCAGTTCTTC. This gives the protein CASSQHSGTGNEQFF. The chain is built from TRBV4-1 and TRBJ2-1; 9 nucleotides match TRBD1. J was trimmed by 7 bases and V by 3 bases; bases with no gene match: 7. The CDR3 has 15 amino acids. The V gene's germline CDR1 is MGHRA and CDR2 YSYEKL.

The CDR3 loop is CASSLSIKGAGNTEAFF. The CDR3 DNA sequence: TGTGCCAGCAGTCTTTCTATAAAGGGGGCAGGAAACACTGAAGCTTTCTTT. The rearrangement links TRBV27 to TRBJ1-1, with 7 bases aligning to TRBD1. The trim removed 5 bases at V and 2 bases at J, leaving 14 bases unmatched. Germline CDR1 is MNHEY and CDR2 is SMNVEV (reference sequence). CDR3 length: 17 amino acids.

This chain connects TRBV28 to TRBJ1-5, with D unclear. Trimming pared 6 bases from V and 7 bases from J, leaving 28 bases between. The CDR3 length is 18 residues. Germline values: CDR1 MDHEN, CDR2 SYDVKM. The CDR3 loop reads CASSRKPTTFVPGQPQHF. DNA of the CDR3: TGTGCCAGCAGCCGAAAGCCGACGACGTTCGTACCGGGGCAGCCCCAGCATTTT. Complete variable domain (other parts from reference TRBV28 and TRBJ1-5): DVKVTQSSRYLVKRTGEKVFLECVQDMDHENMFWYRQDPGLGLRLIYFSYDVKMKEKGDIPEGYSVSREKKERFSLILESASTNQTSMYLCASSRKPTTFVPGQPQHFGDGTRLSIL.

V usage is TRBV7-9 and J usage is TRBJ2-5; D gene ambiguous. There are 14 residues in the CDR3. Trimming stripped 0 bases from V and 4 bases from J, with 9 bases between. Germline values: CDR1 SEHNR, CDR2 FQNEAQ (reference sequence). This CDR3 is CASSLAVLIETQYF. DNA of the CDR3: TGTGCCAGCAGCTTAGCGGTACTCATAGAGACCCAGTACTTC.

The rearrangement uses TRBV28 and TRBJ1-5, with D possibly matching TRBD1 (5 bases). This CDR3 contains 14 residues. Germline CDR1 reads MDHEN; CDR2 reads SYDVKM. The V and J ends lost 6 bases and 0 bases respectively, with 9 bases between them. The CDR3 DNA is TGTGCCAGCAGCTGGGACGTTAGCAATCAGCCCCAGCATTTT. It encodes CASSWDVSNQPQHF.

The CDR3 loop reads CASSPVRQKETQYF. Here the CDR3 DNA reads TGTGCCAGCTCACCGGTACGACAAAAAGAGACCCAGTACTTC. The V call is TRBV18, the J call TRBJ2-5; D call uncertain. This CDR3 has 14 residues. V lost 3 bases and J 3 bases, leaving 11 bases between the germline ends. Germline assignment: CDR1 KGHSH and CDR2 LQKENI.

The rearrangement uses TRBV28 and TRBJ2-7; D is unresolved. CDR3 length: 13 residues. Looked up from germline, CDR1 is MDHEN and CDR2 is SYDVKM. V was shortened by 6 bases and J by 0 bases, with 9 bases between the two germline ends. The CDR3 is CASRYSVSYEQYF. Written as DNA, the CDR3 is TGTGCCAGCAGATACAGCGTCTCCTACGAGCAGTACTTC.

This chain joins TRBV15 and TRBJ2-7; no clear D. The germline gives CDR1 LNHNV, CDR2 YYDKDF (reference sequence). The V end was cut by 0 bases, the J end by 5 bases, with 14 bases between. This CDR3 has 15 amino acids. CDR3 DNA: TGTGCCACCAGCAGAGAGGCCACGGTTATTCACGAGCAGTACTTC. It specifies CATSREATVIHEQYF.

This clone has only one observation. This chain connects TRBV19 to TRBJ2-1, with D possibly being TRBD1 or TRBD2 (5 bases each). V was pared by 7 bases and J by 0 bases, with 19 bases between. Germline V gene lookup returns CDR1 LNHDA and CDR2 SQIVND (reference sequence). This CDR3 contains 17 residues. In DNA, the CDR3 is TGTGCCAGTAACCGGGACCACGAACCTAGCTCCTACAATGAGCAGTTCTTC. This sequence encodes CASNRDHEPSSYNEQFF. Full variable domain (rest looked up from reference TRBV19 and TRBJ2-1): DGGITQSPKYLFRKEGQNVTLSCEQNLNHDAMYWYRQDPGQGLRLIYYSQIVNDFQKGDIAEGYSVSREKKESFPLTVTSAQKNPTAFYLCASNRDHEPSSYNEQFFGPGTRLTVL.